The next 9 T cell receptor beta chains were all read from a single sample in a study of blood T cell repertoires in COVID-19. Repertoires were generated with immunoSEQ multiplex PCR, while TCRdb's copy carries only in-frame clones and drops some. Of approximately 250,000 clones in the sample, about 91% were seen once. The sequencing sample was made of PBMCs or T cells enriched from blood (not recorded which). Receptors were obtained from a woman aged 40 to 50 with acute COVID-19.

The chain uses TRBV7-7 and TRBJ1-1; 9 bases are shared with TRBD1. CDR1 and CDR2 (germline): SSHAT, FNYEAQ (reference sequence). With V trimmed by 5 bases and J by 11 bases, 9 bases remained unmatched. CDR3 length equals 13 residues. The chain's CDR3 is CASSKDRGDRAFF. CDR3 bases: TGTGCCAGCAGCAAGGACAGGGGCGATAGGGCTTTCTTT.

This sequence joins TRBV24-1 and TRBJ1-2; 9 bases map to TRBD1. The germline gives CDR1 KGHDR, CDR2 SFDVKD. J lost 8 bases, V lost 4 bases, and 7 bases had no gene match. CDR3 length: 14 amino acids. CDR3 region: CATSDRGTGLGYTF. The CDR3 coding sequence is TGTGCCACCAGTGACCGAGGGACAGGGCTCGGCTACACCTTC.

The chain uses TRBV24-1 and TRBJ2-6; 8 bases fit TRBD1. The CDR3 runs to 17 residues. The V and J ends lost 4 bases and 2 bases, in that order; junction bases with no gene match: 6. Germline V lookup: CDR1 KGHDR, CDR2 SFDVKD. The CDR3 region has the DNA TGTGCCACCAGTGAGGTGGACAGGGTTACTGGGGCCAACGTCCTGACTTTC. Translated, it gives CATSEVDRVTGANVLTF.

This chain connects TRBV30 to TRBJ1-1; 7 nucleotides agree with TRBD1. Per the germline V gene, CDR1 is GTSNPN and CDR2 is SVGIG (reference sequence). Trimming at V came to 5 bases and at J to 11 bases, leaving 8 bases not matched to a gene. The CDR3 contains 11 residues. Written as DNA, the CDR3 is TGTGCCTGGGGCAGACAGGGATCGGCTTTCTTT. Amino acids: CAWGRQGSAFF. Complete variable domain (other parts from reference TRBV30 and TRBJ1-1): SQTIHQWPATLVQPVGSPLSLECTVEGTSNPNLYWYRQAAGRGLQLLFYSVGIGQISSEVPQNLSASRPQDRQFILSSKKLLLSDSGFYLCAWGRQGSAFFGQGTRLTVV.

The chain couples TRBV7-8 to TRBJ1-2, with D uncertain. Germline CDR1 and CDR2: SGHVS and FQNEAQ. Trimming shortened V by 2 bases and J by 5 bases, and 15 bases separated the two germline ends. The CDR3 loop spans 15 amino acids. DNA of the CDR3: TGTGCCAGCAGCTTATTCCCTCAGGAACCTTATGGCTACACCTTC. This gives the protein CASSLFPQEPYGYTF. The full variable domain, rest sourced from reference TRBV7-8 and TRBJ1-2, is GAGVSQSPRYKVAKRGQDVALRCDPISGHVSLFWYQQALGQGPEFLTYFQNEAQLDKSGLPSDRFFAERPEGSVSTLKIQRTQQEDSAVYLCASSLFPQEPYGYTFGSGTRLTVV.

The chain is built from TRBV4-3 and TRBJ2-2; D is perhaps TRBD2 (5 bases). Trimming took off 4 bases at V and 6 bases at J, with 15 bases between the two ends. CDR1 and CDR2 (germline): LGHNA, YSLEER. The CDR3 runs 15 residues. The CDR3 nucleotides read TGCGCCAGCAGCCTCGGACTTGTAGAGGCCGGGGAGCTGTTTTTT. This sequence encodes CASSLGLVEAGELFF.

CDR3 loop: CASSFRGALGEKLFF. CDR3 nucleotide sequence: TGTGCCAGCAGCTTTCGGGGGGCCTTAGGCGAAAAACTGTTTTTT. This chain joins TRBV11-2 and TRBJ1-4; maybe TRBD1 (6 bases). This CDR3 is built from 15 residues. V lost 3 bases and J lost 8, with 16 bases in between. Per the germline V gene, CDR1 is SGHAT and CDR2 is FQNNGV.

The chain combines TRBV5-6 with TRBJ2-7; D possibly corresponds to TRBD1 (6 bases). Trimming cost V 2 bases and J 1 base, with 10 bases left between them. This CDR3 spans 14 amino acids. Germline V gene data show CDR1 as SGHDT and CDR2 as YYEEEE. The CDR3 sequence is CASSFRGSSYEQYF. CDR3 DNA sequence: TGTGCCAGCAGCTTCAGGGGATCATCCTACGAGCAGTACTTC.

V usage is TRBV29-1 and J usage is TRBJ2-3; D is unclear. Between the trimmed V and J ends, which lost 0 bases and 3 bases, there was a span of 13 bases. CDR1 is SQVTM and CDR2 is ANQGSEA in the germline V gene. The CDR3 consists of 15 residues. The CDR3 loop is CSVEDTPRVTDTQYF. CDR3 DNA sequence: TGCAGCGTTGAAGATACTCCTCGAGTTACAGATACGCAGTATTTT.